Below are 2 T cell receptor beta chains sequenced from a single sample in a study of shared clonotypes between healthy human individuals (dated by TCRdb to 2020 to 2022). Library creation used the immunoSEQ multiplex PCR assay. This immuneACCESS table, as held by TCRdb, lists in-frame sequences with V and J called but not all clones. Of the missing ones, under half trace to an unresolved V gene in checked studies; the others have no known cause. The sample includes some 980,000 clones, with 70% to 85% observed a single time. The ten largest clones represent about 1.5% of the sample. The sequencing sample was made of memory CD4+ T cells sorted from blood. The sample's cell subset or site label, in plain terms: CD45RA-negative fraction. The source is a man between 18 and 29 years old in good health.

The chain carries TRBV30 and TRBJ2-5; no definite D call. The CDR3 totals 14 residues. V dropped 4 bases and J dropped 5 bases, with 17 bases sitting between them. Germline V gives CDR1 GTSNPN, CDR2 SVGIG (reference sequence). The CDR3 DNA reads as TGTGCCTGGAAAAGGGCCGGCGCTCGGGAGACCCAGTACTTC. It specifies CAWKRAGARETQYF.

The CDR3 region is CASSPSGRAGDTQYF. CDR3 nucleotide sequence: TGTGCCAGCAGTCCTAGCGGGAGGGCCGGAGATACGCAGTATTTT. The rearrangement joins TRBV7-9 to TRBJ2-3; 12 bases fit TRBD2. The junction had 6 bases not matched to a gene; V was cut back by 6 bases and J by 5 bases. The CDR3 has 15 amino acids. Germline V gene data show CDR1 as SEHNR and CDR2 as FQNEAQ (reference sequence).